The sequence of this T cell receptor beta chain was determined in a study of spatial heterogeneity in lung cancer (dated by TCRdb to between 2018 and 2020). A note on the overall study: More beta-chain than alpha-chain transcripts were consistently detected, likely reflecting higher beta-chain transcript abundance. In the raw uncorrected reads, each unique combination of TCR and UMI appeared on average more than ten times. The study linked features of the TCR repertoire to counts of nonsynonymous mutations, which were determined by whole-exome sequencing of tumor tissue. The study quantitatively compared TCR alpha and beta repertoires across multiple tumor regions, matched nontumor lung and blood in non-small cell lung cancer. At surgery, over 200 tumor regions, roughly 63 matched nontumor lung samples and a few dozen PBMC samples were TCR-sequenced for both alpha and beta chains.

Libraries were made using 5' RACE. For sequencing, a NextSeq 500 was employed. In the TCR library protocol, a unique molecular identifier was attached to each TCR cDNA molecule so that PCR and sequencing errors could be corrected. Regarding the original processing steps: Decombinator tools were used for TCR identification, UMI-based error correction and CDR3 extraction. Expanded TCRs were defined as those above a frequency of 2 per 1,000, corresponding to the top 1% of the tumor frequency distribution. Rényi diversity was computed with the R vegan package after subsampling each repertoire 100 times to 5,000 TCRs. CDR3 similarity networks were built from amino acid triplet string-kernel similarity, with CDR3s being connected when pairwise similarity was above 0.82. Clones were called with MiXCR by TCRdb after fastp trimmed the public reads at Q25, and only in-frame beta chains were retained. A single entry per CDR3 protein holds the most common genes and DNA from its merged rows. The V and J calls reflect TCRdb's pipeline rather than the authors' work. For this sample the table gives 43,000 or so distinct CDR3 sequences, of which approximately 7% were detected only once. The top ten clones comprise roughly 45% of the sample.

This clonotype was detected many times. Which antigen it targets is not known. No clone much larger than this one lies a single base away; base qualities are absent. The germline V gene gives CDR1 as MGHRA and CDR2 as YSYEKL. The CDR3 spans 16 residues, from the cysteine through the phenylalanine. Solely the CDR3 DNA is kept, with 48 bases framed from the first base. V sheds 2 bases and J sheds 4 bases, leaving 12 bases between their ends. Overall study outcomes, separate from this receptor: Confirming at a functional level the hypothesis that regional TCRs recognize regional mutations was considered to require additional single-cell paired TCR alpha and beta sequencing. Ubiquitous expanded tumor TCRs showed up in blood more often at tumor resection than at routine follow-up.

The time point label for this specimen denotes: sample taken at primary tumor resection. TCR sequencing used whole RNA extracted from tumor and nontumor lung tissue, or from cryopreserved PBMC samples, without cell sorting. The donors were more than 60 patients from the lung TRACERx cohort who had early-stage, untreated non-small cell lung cancer. A patient was chosen for TCR sequencing only when enough RNA was available from at least two tumor regions. Recombination linked TRBV4-1 to TRBJ2-6, with TRBD2 tentatively as D gene (5 bases match). Sequences were derived from PBMCs, sampled at surgery. The TCR sequence derives from a female donor with early-stage non-small cell lung cancer. The CDR3 here reads CASSQFGIPGANVLTF. The DNA reads as follows: TGCGCCAGCAGCCAATTCGGGATCCCCGGGGCCAACGTCCTGACTTTC.